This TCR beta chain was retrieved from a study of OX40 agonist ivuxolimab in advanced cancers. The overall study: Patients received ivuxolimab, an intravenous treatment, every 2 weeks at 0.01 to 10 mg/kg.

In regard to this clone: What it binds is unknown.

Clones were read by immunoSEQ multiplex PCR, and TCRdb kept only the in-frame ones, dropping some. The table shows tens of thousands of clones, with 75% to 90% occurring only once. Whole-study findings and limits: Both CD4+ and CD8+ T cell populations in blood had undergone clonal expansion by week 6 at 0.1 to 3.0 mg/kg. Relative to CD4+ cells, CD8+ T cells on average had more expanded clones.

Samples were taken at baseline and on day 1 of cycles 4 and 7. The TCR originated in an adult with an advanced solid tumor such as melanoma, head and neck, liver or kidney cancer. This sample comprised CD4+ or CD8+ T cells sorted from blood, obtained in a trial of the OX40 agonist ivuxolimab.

The CDR3 DNA reads as TGCGCCAGCAGGGGTGGGGGGAACTCCTACGAGCAGTACTTC. Protein sequence: CASRGGGNSYEQYF. The V gene is TRBV5-1, the J gene TRBJ2-7; weak D call: TRBD2 (6 bases). CDR1 and CDR2 (germline): SGHRS, YFSETQ. V lost 5 bases and J 0 bases, leaving 12 bases between the germline ends. This CDR3 has 14 residues.